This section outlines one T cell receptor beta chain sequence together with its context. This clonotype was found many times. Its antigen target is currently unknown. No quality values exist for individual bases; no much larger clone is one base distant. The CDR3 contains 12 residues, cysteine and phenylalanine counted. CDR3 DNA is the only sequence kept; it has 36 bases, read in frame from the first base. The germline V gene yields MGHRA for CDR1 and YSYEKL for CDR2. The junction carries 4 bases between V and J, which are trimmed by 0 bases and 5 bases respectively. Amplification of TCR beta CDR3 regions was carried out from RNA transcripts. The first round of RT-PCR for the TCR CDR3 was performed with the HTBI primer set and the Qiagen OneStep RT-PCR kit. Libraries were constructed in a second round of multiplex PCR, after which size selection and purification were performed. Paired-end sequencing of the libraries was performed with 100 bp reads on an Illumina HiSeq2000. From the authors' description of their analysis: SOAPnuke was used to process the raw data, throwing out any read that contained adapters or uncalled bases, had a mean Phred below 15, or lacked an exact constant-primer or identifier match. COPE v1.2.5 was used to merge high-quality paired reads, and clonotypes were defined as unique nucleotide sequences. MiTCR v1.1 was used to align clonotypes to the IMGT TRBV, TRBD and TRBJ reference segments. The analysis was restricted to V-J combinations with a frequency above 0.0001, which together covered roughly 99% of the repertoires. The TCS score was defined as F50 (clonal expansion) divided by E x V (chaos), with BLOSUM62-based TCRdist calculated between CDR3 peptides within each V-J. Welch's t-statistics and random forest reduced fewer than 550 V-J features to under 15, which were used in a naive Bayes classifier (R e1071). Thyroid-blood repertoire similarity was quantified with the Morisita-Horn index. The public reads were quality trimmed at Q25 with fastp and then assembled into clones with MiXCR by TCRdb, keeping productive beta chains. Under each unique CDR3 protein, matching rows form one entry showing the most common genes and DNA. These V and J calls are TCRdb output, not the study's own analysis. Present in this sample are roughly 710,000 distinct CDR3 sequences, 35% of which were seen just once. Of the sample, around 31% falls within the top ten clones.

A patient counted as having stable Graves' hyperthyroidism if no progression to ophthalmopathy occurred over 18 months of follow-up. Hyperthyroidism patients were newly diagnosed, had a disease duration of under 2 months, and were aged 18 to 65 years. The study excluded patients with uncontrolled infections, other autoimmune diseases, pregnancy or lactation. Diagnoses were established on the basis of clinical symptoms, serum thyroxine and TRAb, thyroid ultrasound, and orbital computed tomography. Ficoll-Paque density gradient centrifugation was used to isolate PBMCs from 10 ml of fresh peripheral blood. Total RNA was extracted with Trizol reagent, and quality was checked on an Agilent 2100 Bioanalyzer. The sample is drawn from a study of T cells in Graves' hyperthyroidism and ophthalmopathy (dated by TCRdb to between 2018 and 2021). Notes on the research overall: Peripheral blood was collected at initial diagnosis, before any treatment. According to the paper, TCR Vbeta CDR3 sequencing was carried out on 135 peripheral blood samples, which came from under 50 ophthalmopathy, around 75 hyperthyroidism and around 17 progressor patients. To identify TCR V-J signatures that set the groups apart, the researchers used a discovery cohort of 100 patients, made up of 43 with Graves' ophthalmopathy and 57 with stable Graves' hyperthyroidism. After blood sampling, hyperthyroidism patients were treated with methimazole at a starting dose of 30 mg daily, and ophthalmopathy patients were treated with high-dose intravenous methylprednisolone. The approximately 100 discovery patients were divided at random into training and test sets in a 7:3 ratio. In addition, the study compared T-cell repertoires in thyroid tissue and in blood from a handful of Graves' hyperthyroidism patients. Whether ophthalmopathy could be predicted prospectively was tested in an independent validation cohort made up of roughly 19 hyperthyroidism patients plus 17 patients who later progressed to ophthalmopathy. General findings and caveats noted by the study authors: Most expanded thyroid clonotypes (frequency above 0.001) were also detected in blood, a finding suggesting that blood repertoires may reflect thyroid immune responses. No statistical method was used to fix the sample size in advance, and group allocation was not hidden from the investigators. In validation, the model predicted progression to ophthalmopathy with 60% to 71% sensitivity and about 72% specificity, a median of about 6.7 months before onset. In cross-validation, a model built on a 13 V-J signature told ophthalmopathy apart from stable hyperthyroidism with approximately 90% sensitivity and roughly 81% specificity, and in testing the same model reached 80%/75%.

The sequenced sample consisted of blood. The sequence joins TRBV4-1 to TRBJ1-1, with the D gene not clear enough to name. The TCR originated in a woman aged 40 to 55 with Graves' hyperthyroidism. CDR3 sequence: CASSQDRTEAFF. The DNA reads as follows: TGCGCCAGCAGCCAAGACCGGACTGAAGCTTTCTTT.